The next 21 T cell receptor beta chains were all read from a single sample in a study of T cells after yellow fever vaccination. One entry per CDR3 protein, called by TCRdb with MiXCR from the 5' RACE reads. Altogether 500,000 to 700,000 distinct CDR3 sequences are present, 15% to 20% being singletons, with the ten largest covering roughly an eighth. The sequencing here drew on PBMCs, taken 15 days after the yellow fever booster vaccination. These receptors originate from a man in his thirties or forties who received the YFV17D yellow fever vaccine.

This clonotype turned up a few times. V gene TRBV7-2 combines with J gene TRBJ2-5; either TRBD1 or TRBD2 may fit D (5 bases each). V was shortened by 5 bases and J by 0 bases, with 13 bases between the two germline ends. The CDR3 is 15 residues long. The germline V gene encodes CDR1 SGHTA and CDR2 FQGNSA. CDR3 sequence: CASSLGTVYQETQYF. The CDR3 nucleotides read TGTGCCAGCAGCCTCGGGACCGTGTACCAAGAGACCCAGTACTTC.

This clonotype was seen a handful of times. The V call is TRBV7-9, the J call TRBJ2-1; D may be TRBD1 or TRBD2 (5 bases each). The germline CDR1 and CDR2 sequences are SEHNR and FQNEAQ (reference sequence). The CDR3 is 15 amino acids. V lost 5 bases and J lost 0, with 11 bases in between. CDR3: CASSSRDHSYNEQFF. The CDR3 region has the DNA TGTGCCAGCAGCAGCCGGGACCACTCCTACAATGAGCAGTTCTTC.

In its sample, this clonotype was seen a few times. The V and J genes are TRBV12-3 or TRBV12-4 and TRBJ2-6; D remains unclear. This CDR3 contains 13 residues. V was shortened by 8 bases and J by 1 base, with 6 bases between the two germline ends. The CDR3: CASRISGANVLTF. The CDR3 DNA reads TGTGCCAGCCGAATTTCTGGGGCCAACGTCCTGACTTTC.

Written as DNA, the CDR3 is TGTGCCAGCACGTCCGACGGCTCTGGAAACACCATATATTTT. This translates into CASTSDGSGNTIYF. The V and J genes are TRBV12-3 or TRBV12-4 and TRBJ1-3; D not certain. The ends were cut back, 7 bases at V and 0 bases at J, with 10 bases in the middle. The CDR3 has 14 residues.

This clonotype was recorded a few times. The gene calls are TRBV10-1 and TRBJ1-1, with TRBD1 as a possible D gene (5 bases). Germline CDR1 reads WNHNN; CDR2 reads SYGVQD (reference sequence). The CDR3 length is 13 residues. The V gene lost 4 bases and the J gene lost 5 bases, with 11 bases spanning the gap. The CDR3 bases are TGCGCCAGCAGTGTGGGGGTTGGGACTGAAGCTTTCTTT. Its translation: CASSVGVGTEAFF.

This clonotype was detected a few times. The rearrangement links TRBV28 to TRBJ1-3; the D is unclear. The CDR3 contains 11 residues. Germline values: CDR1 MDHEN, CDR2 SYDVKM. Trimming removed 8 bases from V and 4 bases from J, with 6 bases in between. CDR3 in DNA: TGTGCCAGCCGTCGGGGAAACACCATATATTTT. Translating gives CASRRGNTIYF. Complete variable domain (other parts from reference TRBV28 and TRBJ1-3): DVKVTQSSRYLVKRTGEKVFLECVQDMDHENMFWYRQDPGLGLRLIYFSYDVKMKEKGDIPEGYSVSREKKERFSLILESASTNQTSMYLCASRRGNTIYFGEGSWLTVV.

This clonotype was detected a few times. The CDR3 spells CASRQNRDRGRETQYF. The CDR3 DNA is TGTGCCAGCAGACAAAACCGGGACAGGGGGCGAGAGACCCAGTACTTC. The rearrangement links TRBV6-2 or TRBV6-3 to TRBJ2-5, with 12 bases lining up with TRBD1. Per the germline V gene, CDR1 is MNHEY and CDR2 is SVGEGT. V was clipped by 6 bases and J by 4 bases; unmatched bases: 9. CDR3 length: 16 amino acids.

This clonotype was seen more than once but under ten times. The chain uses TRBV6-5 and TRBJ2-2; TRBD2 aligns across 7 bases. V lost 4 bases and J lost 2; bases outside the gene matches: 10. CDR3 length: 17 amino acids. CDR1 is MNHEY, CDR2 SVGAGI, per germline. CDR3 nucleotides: TGTGCCAGCAGTTCAGGCCCAGGGAGGGGTAACACCGGGGAGCTGTTTTTT. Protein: CASSSGPGRGNTGELFF.

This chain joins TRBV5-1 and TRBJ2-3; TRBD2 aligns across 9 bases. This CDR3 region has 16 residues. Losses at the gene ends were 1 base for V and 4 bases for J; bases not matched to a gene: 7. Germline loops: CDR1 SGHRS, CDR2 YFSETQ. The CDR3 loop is CASSLTAGGSSDTQYF. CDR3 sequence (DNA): TGCGCCAGCAGCTTGACAGCGGGAGGAAGCTCAGATACGCAGTATTTT.

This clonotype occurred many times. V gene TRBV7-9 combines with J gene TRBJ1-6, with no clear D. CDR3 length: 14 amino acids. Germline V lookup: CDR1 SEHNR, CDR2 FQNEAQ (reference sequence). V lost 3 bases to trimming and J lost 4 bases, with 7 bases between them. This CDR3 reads CASSLEQYNSPLHF. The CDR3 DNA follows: TGTGCCAGCAGCTTGGAACAGTATAATTCACCCCTCCACTTT.

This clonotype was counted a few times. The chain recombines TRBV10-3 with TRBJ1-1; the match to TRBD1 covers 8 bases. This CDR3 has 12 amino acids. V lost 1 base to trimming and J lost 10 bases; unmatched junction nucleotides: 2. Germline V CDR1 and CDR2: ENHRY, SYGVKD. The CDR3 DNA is TGTGCCATCAGTGAGTGGGACAGGAGAGCTTTCTTT. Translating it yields CAISEWDRRAFF.

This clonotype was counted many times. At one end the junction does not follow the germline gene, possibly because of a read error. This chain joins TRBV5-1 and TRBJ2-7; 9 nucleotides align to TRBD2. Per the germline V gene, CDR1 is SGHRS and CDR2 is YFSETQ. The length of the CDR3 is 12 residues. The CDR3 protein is CASSLAGDEQYF. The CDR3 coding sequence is TGTGCCAGCAGCTTAGCGGGAGACGAGCAGTACTTC.

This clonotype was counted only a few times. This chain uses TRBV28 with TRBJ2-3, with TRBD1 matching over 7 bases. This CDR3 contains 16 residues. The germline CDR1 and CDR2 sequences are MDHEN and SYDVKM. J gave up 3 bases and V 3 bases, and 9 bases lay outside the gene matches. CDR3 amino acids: CASSFLTGIETDTQYF. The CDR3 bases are TGTGCCAGCAGTTTCTTGACAGGGATTGAGACAGATACGCAGTATTTT.

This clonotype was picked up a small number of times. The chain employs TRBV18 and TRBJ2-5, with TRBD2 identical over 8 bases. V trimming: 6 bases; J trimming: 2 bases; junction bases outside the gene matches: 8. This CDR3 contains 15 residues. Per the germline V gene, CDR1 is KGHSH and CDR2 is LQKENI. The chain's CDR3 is CASSSVAGNQETQYF. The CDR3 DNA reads TGTGCCAGCTCTTCTGTAGCGGGGAATCAAGAGACCCAGTACTTC. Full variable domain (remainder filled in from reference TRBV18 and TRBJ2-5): NAGVMQNPRHLVRRRGQEARLRCSPMKGHSHVYWYRQLPEEGLKFMVYLQKENIIDESGMPKERFSAEFPKEGPSILRIQQVVRGDSAAYFCASSSVAGNQETQYFGPGTRLLVL.

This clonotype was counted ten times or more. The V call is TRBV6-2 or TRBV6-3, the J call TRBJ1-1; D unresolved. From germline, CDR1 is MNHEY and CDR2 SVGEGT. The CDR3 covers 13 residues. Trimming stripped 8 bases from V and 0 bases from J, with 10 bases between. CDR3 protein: CASRGYLNTEAFF. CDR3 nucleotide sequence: TGTGCCAGCCGAGGTTACTTGAACACTGAAGCTTTCTTT.

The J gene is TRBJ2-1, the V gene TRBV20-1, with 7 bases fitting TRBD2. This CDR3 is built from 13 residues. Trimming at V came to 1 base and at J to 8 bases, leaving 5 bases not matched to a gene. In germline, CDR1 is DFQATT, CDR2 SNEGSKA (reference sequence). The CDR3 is CSARGGRGYEQFF. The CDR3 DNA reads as TGCAGTGCTAGAGGCGGGAGAGGCTATGAGCAGTTCTTC.

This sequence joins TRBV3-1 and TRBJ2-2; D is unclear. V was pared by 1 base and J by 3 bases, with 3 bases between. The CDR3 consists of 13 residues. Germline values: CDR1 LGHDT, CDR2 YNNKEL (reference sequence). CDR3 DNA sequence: TGTGCCAGCAGCCAAGTTTACACCGGGGAGCTGTTTTTT. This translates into CASSQVYTGELFF.

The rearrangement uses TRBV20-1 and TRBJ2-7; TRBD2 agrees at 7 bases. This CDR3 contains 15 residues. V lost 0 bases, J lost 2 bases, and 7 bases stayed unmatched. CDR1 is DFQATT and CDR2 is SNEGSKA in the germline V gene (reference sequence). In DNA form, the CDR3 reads TGCAGTGCTAGAGACCTGGCTAGCGGAACCTACGAGCAGTACTTC. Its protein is CSARDLASGTYEQYF.

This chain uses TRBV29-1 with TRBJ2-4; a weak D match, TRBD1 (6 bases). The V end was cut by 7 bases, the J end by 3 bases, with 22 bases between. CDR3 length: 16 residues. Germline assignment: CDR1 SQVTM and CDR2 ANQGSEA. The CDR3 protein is CSAQTVGRGVKNIQYF. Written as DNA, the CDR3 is TGCAGCGCCCAGACGGTCGGCAGGGGCGTCAAAAACATTCAGTACTTC.

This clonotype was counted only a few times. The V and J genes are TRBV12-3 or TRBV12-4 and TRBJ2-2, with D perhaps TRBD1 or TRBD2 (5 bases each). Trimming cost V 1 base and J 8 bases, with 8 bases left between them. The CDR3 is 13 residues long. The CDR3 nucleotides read TGTGCCAGCAGTTTAGGAGGGGAGGGGGAGCTGTTTTTT. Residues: CASSLGGEGELFF.

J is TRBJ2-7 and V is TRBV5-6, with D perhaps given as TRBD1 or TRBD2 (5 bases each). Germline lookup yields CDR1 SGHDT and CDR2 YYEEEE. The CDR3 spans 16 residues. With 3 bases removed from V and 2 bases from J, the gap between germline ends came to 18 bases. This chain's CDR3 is CASSSVRQGAAYEQYF. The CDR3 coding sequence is TGTGCCAGCAGCTCTGTCCGCCAGGGAGCCGCCTACGAGCAGTACTTC. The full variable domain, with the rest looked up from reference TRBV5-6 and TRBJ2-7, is DAGVTQSPTHLIKTRGQQVTLRCSPKSGHDTVSWYQQALGQGPQFIFQYYEEEERQRGNFPDRFSGHQFPNYSSELNVNALLLGDSALYLCASSSVRQGAAYEQYFGPGTRLTVT.